Listed here are 5 T cell receptor beta chains from one sample, sequenced in a study of blood T cell repertoires in COVID-19. TCRdb's table, derived via immunoSEQ multiplex PCR, lists solely in-frame clones and lacks some. The repertoire includes some 240,000 clones, about 80% of them detected once, and approximately 4% sits in the top ten. Sequencing was performed on PBMCs or T cells enriched from blood (not recorded which). Receptors originate from a man aged 30-40 years with acute COVID-19.

This rearrangement joins TRBV19 to TRBJ1-1; D not certain. Per the germline V gene, CDR1 is LNHDA and CDR2 is SQIVND (reference sequence). The CDR3 covers 13 residues. Trimming left V 2 bases short and J 3 bases short, with 7 bases between. CDR3 loop: CASSILSDTEAFF. For the CDR3, the DNA is TGTGCCAGTAGTATACTTTCTGACACTGAAGCTTTCTTT.

CDR3 region: CASSFSQGSGANVLTF. The CDR3 bases are TGTGCCAGCAGCTTCTCGCAGGGCTCTGGGGCCAACGTCCTGACTTTC. The chain couples TRBV7-6 to TRBJ2-6; maybe TRBD1 (5 bases). This CDR3 is built from 16 residues. Between the trimmed V and J ends, which lost 3 bases and 0 bases, there was a span of 9 bases. Germline assignment: CDR1 SGHVS and CDR2 FNYEAQ.

The chain uses TRBV10-3 and TRBJ2-7; 8 bases are a match to TRBD2. Germline V gives CDR1 ENHRY, CDR2 SYGVKD. CDR3 length: 17 residues. This chain's CDR3 is CAISAPNLGLVSHEQYV. CDR3 sequence (DNA): TGTGCCATCAGTGCCCCAAACCTGGGACTAGTCTCCCACGAGCAGTACGTC.

The rearrangement uses TRBV21-1 and TRBJ2-7; the table's D call TRBD1 went unverified against the DNA. TRBV21-1 is marked as a pseudogene. The length of the CDR3 is 14 residues. In nucleotides, the CDR3 is TGTGCCAGCAGCCTCCTAGACAGATCCTACGAGCAGTACGTC. Translated, it gives CASSLLDRSYEQYV.

The rearrangement uses TRBV19 and TRBJ2-2; 7 bases map to TRBD1. The CDR3 has 15 residues. V dropped 5 bases and J dropped 2; count of bases not matched to a gene: 5. The germline V gene has CDR1 LNHDA and CDR2 SQIVND (reference sequence). CDR3 region: CASSHGTANTGELFF. In DNA form, the CDR3 reads TGTGCCAGTAGTCACGGGACAGCTAACACCGGGGAGCTGTTTTTT.